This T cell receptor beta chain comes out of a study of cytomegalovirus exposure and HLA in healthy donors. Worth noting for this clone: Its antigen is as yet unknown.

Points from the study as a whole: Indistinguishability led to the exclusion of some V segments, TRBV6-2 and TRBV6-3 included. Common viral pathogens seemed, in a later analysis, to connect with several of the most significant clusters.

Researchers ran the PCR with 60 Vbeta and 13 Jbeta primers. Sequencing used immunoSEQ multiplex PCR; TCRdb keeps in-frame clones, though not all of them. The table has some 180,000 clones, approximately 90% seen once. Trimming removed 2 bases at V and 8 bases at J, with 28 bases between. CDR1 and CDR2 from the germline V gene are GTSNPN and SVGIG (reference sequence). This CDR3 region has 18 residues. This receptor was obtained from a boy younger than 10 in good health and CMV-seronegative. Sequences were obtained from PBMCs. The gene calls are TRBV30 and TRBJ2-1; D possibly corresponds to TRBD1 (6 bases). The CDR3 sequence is CAWSPGTSSTPGFYEQFF. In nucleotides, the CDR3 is TGTGCCTGGAGTCCCGGGACATCCTCTACTCCCGGGTTTTATGAGCAGTTCTTC.